The 5 T cell receptor beta chains listed next were all sequenced from one sample in a study of T cell changes during pregnancy in multiple sclerosis. The repertoire was sequenced with immunoSEQ multiplex PCR; TCRdb's copy has only in-frame clones and lacks some. The sample lists 40,000 or so clones, roughly nine tenths occurring once. The sequences come from peripheral blood, collected in the third trimester of pregnancy. Receptors were obtained from a female donor in good health, enrolled as a control in a pregnancy study.

The CDR3 nucleotides read TGTGCCAGCAGCGTAGCCGGTAGCGGGGGCACCGGGGAGCTGTTTTTT. Translating it yields CASSVAGSGGTGELFF. J is TRBJ2-2 and V is TRBV9; 9 bases map to TRBD2. This CDR3 spans 16 amino acids. Per germline, CDR1 SGDLS and CDR2 YYNGEE. The J segment lost 4 bases and the V segment lost 0 bases, leaving 4 bases of the junction unmatched.

V is TRBV7-8 and J is TRBJ2-1; 13 bases match TRBD2. CDR1 and CDR2 (germline): SGHVS, FQNEAQ. V was pared by 5 bases and J by 4 bases, with 5 bases of the junction left unmatched. There are 16 residues in the CDR3. DNA for the CDR3: TGTGCCAGCAGCCCGACGACTAGCGGGGGGTACAATGAGCAGTTCTTC. This codes for CASSPTTSGGYNEQFF.

The chain uses TRBV9 and TRBJ1-6, with D perhaps TRBD1 (6 bases). Germline V gives CDR1 SGDLS, CDR2 YYNGEE. V lost 0 bases and J lost 10, with 8 bases in between. This CDR3 region has 13 residues. The CDR3 DNA follows: TGTGCCAGCAGCGTAGGGACAGTATCACCCCTCCACTTT. Residues: CASSVGTVSPLHF.

This chain connects TRBV9 to TRBJ2-2; 7 positions match TRBD2. This CDR3 contains 15 residues. After removal of 4 bases from V and 5 bases from J, the junction contained 8 bases not matched to a gene. CDR1 SGDLS and CDR2 YYNGEE come from the germline V gene. This chain's CDR3 is CASSPPGLGTGELFF. The CDR3 DNA reads as TGTGCCAGCAGCCCCCCCGGACTAGGTACCGGGGAGCTGTTTTTT.

This chain connects TRBV5-6 to TRBJ2-2; D is undetermined. Germline V gene data show CDR1 as SGHDT and CDR2 as YYEEEE. This CDR3 spans 13 amino acids. Trimming pared 1 base from V and 6 bases from J, leaving 7 bases between. CDR3: CASSLLRSGELFF. The CDR3 region has the DNA TGTGCCAGCAGCTTGTTGAGGTCCGGGGAGCTGTTTTTT.